This passage covers 31 T cell receptor beta chains from one sample sequenced in a study of CD8+CD57+ T cells in acquired aplastic anemia. TCR beta VDJ combinations and CDR3 sequences were profiled from genomic DNA. TCRdb analysed the reads with MiXCR anew, one entry per CDR3 protein. The sample consists of about 120,000 distinct CDR3 sequences, 55% to 70% of them appearing once. Patients selected for sequencing had displayed CD8+CD57+ cell expansion by flow cytometry. Sequencing was carried out using sorted CD4+, CD8+, or CD8+CD57+ T cells (not recorded which) from PBMCs. These TCRs come from a human donor with aplastic anemia.

The chain is built from TRBV19 and TRBJ2-7; possibly TRBD1 or TRBD2 for D (5 bases each). CDR1 and CDR2 (germline): LNHDA, SQIVND (reference sequence). The CDR3 contains 14 residues. Trimming shortened V by 5 bases and J by 5 bases, and 16 bases separated the two germline ends. The CDR3 DNA reads TGTGCCAGTAGTGGAGGCAGGGTCGGCCACGAGCAGTACTTC. As protein: CASSGGRVGHEQYF.

The CDR3, as DNA: TGTGCCAGTAACAGAGAGGAGGGCTATGGCTACACCTTC. Residues: CASNREEGYGYTF. The chain links TRBV19 to TRBJ1-2; the D is unclear. V was pared by 7 bases and J by 4 bases, with 13 bases between. The CDR3 loop spans 13 amino acids. Germline CDR1 LNHDA, CDR2 SQIVND (reference sequence).

The V gene is TRBV2, the J gene TRBJ2-7, with a weak D call TRBD1 (5 bases). The CDR3 length is 13 residues. The V and J ends lost 2 bases and 1 base respectively, with 6 bases between them. Germline V CDR1 and CDR2: SNHLY, FYNNEI. CDR3 bases: TGTGCCAGCAGTGAAAGGGGTTCCTACGAGCAGTACTTC. As protein: CASSERGSYEQYF. Drawing the rest from reference TRBV2 and TRBJ2-7, the complete variable domain is EPEVTQTPSHQVTQMGQEVILRCVPISNHLYFYWYRQILGQKVEFLVSFYNNEISEKSEIFDDQFSVERPDGSNFTLKIRSTKLEDSAMYFCASSERGSYEQYFGPGTRLTVT.

Only one count was recorded for this clonotype. J is TRBJ1-3 and V is TRBV5-1; no clear D. The CDR3 totals 16 residues. The V and J ends lost 0 bases and 2 bases respectively, with 12 bases between them. Germline CDR1 SGHRS, CDR2 YFSETQ. The CDR3 protein is CASSLAAVAAGNTIYF. In DNA form, the CDR3 reads TGCGCCAGCAGCTTGGCGGCGGTAGCCGCTGGAAACACCATATATTTT.

Here the CDR3 reads CASSYGTQGAKNIQYF. The CDR3 DNA reads as TGTGCCAGCAGTTACGGTACTCAGGGAGCCAAAAACATTCAGTACTTC. This sequence joins TRBV6-2 or TRBV6-3 and TRBJ2-4; D may be TRBD1 (5 bases). Trimming took off 2 bases at V and 0 bases at J, with 11 bases between the two ends. Germline CDR1 is MNHEY and CDR2 is SVGEGT. The CDR3 extends over 16 amino acids.

The chain couples TRBV29-1 to TRBJ2-1, with D uncertain. Trimming cost V 4 bases and J 3 bases, with 7 bases left between them. Germline V gene sequence: CDR1 SQVTM, CDR2 ANQGSEA. There are 12 residues in the CDR3. CDR3 loop: CSVVPGYNEQFF. The CDR3 DNA reads TGCAGCGTTGTCCCCGGCTACAATGAGCAGTTCTTC.

This chain joins TRBV19 and TRBJ1-5, with 7 bases matching TRBD1. Germline assignment: CDR1 LNHDA and CDR2 SQIVND (reference sequence). The V and J ends lost 7 bases and 5 bases, in that order; junction bases with no gene match: 5. The CDR3 contains 13 residues. CDR3 sequence reads: CASTIGGYQPQHF. CDR3 in DNA: TGTGCCAGTACCATAGGGGGCTATCAGCCCCAGCATTTT.

This clonotype was recorded once. CDR3: CASRVRAIFQPQHF. The CDR3 DNA is TGTGCCAGTAGGGTCAGGGCCATATTCCAGCCCCAGCATTTT. V and J are TRBV19 and TRBJ1-5; maybe TRBD1 (5 bases). This CDR3 spans 14 amino acids. Trimming cost V 6 bases and J 7 bases, with 16 bases left between them. CDR1 is LNHDA, CDR2 SQIVND, per germline (reference sequence).

This sequence joins TRBV7-8 and TRBJ2-2, with D maybe TRBD1 (6 bases). V lost 6 bases and J 2 bases, leaving 19 bases between the germline ends. The CDR3 runs 17 residues. Germline V gene data show CDR1 as SGHVS and CDR2 as FQNEAQ. The CDR3 protein is CASSLPGHQANTGELFF. The CDR3 DNA follows: TGTGCCAGCAGTTTACCGGGACACCAAGCAAACACCGGGGAGCTGTTTTTT. The entire variable domain, with the rest obtained from reference TRBV7-8 and TRBJ2-2, is as follows: GAGVSQSPRYKVAKRGQDVALRCDPISGHVSLFWYQQALGQGPEFLTYFQNEAQLDKSGLPSDRFFAERPEGSVSTLKIQRTQQEDSAVYLCASSLPGHQANTGELFFGEGSRLTVL.

This clonotype was detected only once. The chain employs TRBV7-9 and TRBJ2-6, with D unresolved. CDR1 is SEHNR, CDR2 FQNEAQ, per germline (reference sequence). V lost 1 base to trimming and J lost 6 bases, with 1 base between them. The CDR3 loop spans 12 amino acids. DNA for the CDR3: TGTGCCAGCAGCTTAGAGGCCAACGTCCTGACTTTC. It yields the protein CASSLEANVLTF.

The rearrangement links TRBV10-3 to TRBJ1-1; 9 positions agree with TRBD1. The CDR3 length is 14 residues. Germline trimming cut 4 bases from V and 3 bases from J; bases unmatched to any gene: 3. From germline, CDR1 is ENHRY and CDR2 SYGVKD. The CDR3 region is CAISGDRVDTEAFF. DNA for the CDR3: TGTGCCATCAGTGGGGACAGGGTCGACACTGAAGCTTTCTTT.

This chain joins TRBV19 and TRBJ1-6; D perhaps matches TRBD1 (6 bases). CDR1 and CDR2 from the germline V gene are LNHDA and SQIVND (reference sequence). V shed 3 bases and J shed 9 bases, with 15 bases lying between them. The CDR3 loop spans 15 amino acids. CDR3 bases: TGTGCCAGTAGTATGGGGGCAGAAATTTCTTCACCCCTCCACTTT. This codes for CASSMGAEISSPLHF.

In its sample, this clonotype was seen many times. The rearrangement uses TRBV16 and TRBJ2-7, with 7 bases that match TRBD2. J lost 3 bases, V lost 2 bases, and 10 bases had no gene match. CDR1 is KGHSY and CDR2 is FQNENV in the germline V gene. This CDR3 spans 16 amino acids. CDR3 sequence: CASSQREAASGYEQYF. In DNA form, the CDR3 reads TGTGCCAGCAGCCAAAGGGAAGCGGCTAGCGGCTACGAGCAGTACTTC.

About this clonotype: With a much larger clone just one base away, this may be a read error. The gene calls are TRBV10-3 and TRBJ1-1, with D unclear. CDR3 size: 13 residues. Germline values: CDR1 ENHRY, CDR2 SYGVKD. The germline V and J ends were trimmed by 10 bases and 1 base, with 13 bases remaining between them. CDR3 nucleotide sequence: TGTGCCAGCAGCTTGGTGTGGAACACTGAAGCTTTCTTT. As protein: CASSLVWNTEAFF.

This chain connects TRBV20-1 to TRBJ1-5; 8 bases are a match to TRBD1. Unmatched junction bases numbered 8, after V lost 0 bases and J lost 7 bases. The CDR3 sequence is 15 residues long. Per the germline V gene, CDR1 is DFQATT and CDR2 is SNEGSKA (reference sequence). This chain's CDR3 is CSAREGAGGQQPQHF. The CDR3 coding sequence is TGCAGTGCTAGAGAGGGGGCAGGGGGCCAACAGCCCCAGCATTTT.

In its sample, this clonotype was seen a few times. This chain links TRBV19 with TRBJ2-7, with D perhaps being TRBD1 or TRBD2 (5 bases each). Germline V gene data show CDR1 as LNHDA and CDR2 as SQIVND (reference sequence). V was pared by 7 bases and J by 5 bases, with 15 bases between. The CDR3 has 13 residues. The CDR3: CASTTFGGNEQYF. In DNA form, the CDR3 reads TGTGCCAGTACTACATTTGGGGGAAACGAGCAGTACTTC.

The chain couples TRBV20-1 to TRBJ1-4; 10 bases line up with TRBD1. V trimming: 3 bases; J trimming: 5 bases; junction bases outside the gene matches: 9. The CDR3 runs to 16 residues. Germline assignment: CDR1 DFQATT and CDR2 SNEGSKA (reference sequence). The CDR3 DNA reads TGCAGTGCTAGGTGGGGACAGGGGCTCACCAATGAAAAACTGTTTTTT. Residues: CSARWGQGLTNEKLFF.

This clonotype was observed a handful of times. A much bigger clone sits one base away, suggesting this may be a read error. The chain couples TRBV10-3 to TRBJ2-4; D gene unclear. The CDR3 has 16 residues. Germline CDR1 reads ENHRY; CDR2 reads SYGVKD. The CDR3, as DNA: TGTGCCATCAGTGAGTCCCAGGATAGGGCCAGAAACATTCAGTACTTC. It is translated as CAISESQDRARNIQYF.

This clonotype was seen repeatedly, ten times or more. V is TRBV7-9 and J is TRBJ1-2; no reliable D call. There are 13 residues in the CDR3. Germline CDR1 reads SEHNR; CDR2 reads FQNEAQ (reference sequence). Trimming cost V 2 bases and J 0 bases, with 4 bases left between them. CDR3 sequence (DNA): TGTGCCAGCAGCTTAAGCACTAACTATGGCTACACCTTC. Amino acids: CASSLSTNYGYTF.

This clonotype was detected many times. The genes are TRBV13 and TRBJ1-1; perhaps TRBD1 as D (6 bases). The CDR3 is 14 amino acids. V was shortened by 4 bases and J by 6 bases, with 15 bases between the two germline ends. CDR1 is PRHDT, CDR2 FYEKMQ, per germline (reference sequence). The CDR3 bases are TGTGCCAGCAGCTCCGATTCGGGACATCCTGAAGCTTTCTTT. This gives the protein CASSSDSGHPEAFF.

Concerning this clonotype: A much larger clone differs by one base, so this may be a read error. V usage is TRBV7-6 and J usage is TRBJ1-3, with 7 bases lining up with TRBD1. Germline CDR1 reads SGHVS; CDR2 reads FNYEAQ. This CDR3 contains 17 residues. J was trimmed by 2 bases and V by 1 base; bases with no gene match: 8. The DNA for the CDR3 is TGTGCCAGCAGCTTAGGAGGGGGCAGGGGGGCTGGAAACACCATATATTTT. Encoded protein: CASSLGGGRGAGNTIYF.

This clonotype has a count of ten or more. This sequence joins TRBV19 and TRBJ2-7; TRBD2 matches 12 bases. This CDR3 region has 13 residues. Per the germline V gene, CDR1 is LNHDA and CDR2 is SQIVND (reference sequence). V was pared by 4 bases and J by 6 bases, with 1 base of the junction left unmatched. CDR3 protein: CASSTSGRGEQYF. For the CDR3, the DNA is TGTGCCAGTAGTACTAGCGGGAGGGGCGAGCAGTACTTC.

Worth noting for this clonotype: Because the CDR3 is missing its conserved closing phenylalanine or tryptophan, this is likely a read error. The chain combines TRBV2 with TRBJ2-7; D is undetermined. The germline CDR1 and CDR2 sequences are SNHLY and FYNNEI. CDR3 length equals 13 residues. V was clipped by 3 bases and J by 5 bases, with 11 bases between them. CDR3 residues: CASSEAASNEQYL. Here the CDR3 DNA reads TGTGCCAGCAGTGAGGCGGCGAGCAACGAGCAGTACCTC.

This clonotype was seen a few times. V usage is TRBV20-1 and J usage is TRBJ2-1; perhaps TRBD2 as D (7 bases). The germline V and J ends were trimmed by 0 bases and 6 bases, with 18 bases remaining between them. The CDR3 has 16 amino acids. Germline lookup yields CDR1 DFQATT and CDR2 SNEGSKA (reference sequence). This CDR3 is CSARDLAGADLNEQFF. DNA of the CDR3: TGCAGTGCTAGAGATCTTGCGGGGGCCGATCTCAATGAGCAGTTCTTC.

The CDR3 region has the DNA TGTGCCAGCAGCCTGGGGGGTCTTGGGGAGCAGTACTTC. The encoded protein is CASSLGGLGEQYF. The chain carries TRBV27 and TRBJ2-7; a possible D gene is TRBD2 (6 bases). Trimming shortened V by 6 bases and J by 7 bases, and 16 bases separated the two germline ends. The CDR3 totals 13 residues. Germline V gives CDR1 MNHEY, CDR2 SMNVEV (reference sequence).

The V call is TRBV5-4, the J call TRBJ2-3; D might be TRBD1 or TRBD2, each matching 5 bases. Germline V gene data show CDR1 as SGHNT and CDR2 as YYREEE (reference sequence). Trimming removed 0 bases from V and 4 bases from J, with 9 bases in between. The CDR3 length is 14 residues. As DNA, the CDR3 is TGTGCCAGCAGCTTGGGGGGGAACCCAGATACGCAGTATTTT. Its protein is CASSLGGNPDTQYF.

This clonotype showed up just a few times. The chain couples TRBV4-3 to TRBJ1-6; TRBD1 matches at 7 bases. CDR1 is LGHNA, CDR2 YSLEER, per germline. J was trimmed by 7 bases and V by 5 bases; bases with no gene match: 2. The CDR3 consists of 13 residues. This CDR3 is CASSLDRNSPLHF. The CDR3 DNA reads TGCGCCAGCAGCTTGGACAGGAATTCACCCCTCCACTTT.

With regard to this clonotype: An end of the junction differs from the germline gene, which may be a read error. The rearrangement links TRBV24-1 to TRBJ2-1; D might be TRBD1 or TRBD2, each matching 5 bases. CDR1 and CDR2 (germline): KGHDR, SFDVKD. CDR3 length: 13 amino acids. The CDR3 bases are TGTGCCACCAGTGACGGGGCCTACAGTGAGCAGTTCTTC. Translating gives CATSDGAYSEQFF.

The chain links TRBV20-1 to TRBJ2-7, with D possibly being TRBD2 (5 bases). Germline V gives CDR1 DFQATT, CDR2 SNEGSKA (reference sequence). The V gene lost 3 bases and the J gene lost 5 bases, with 11 bases spanning the gap. The CDR3 totals 12 residues. CDR3 residues: CSASRVGDEQYF. The CDR3 DNA is TGCAGTGCTAGTCGCGTGGGAGACGAGCAGTACTTC.

In its sample, this clonotype was seen a few times. A clone one base away is much larger, so this may be a read error. The gene calls are TRBV2 and TRBJ2-7, with TRBD2 matching over 11 bases. Germline CDR1 reads SNHLY; CDR2 reads FYNNEI. This CDR3 is built from 14 residues. Germline trimming cut 10 bases from V and 3 bases from J; bases unmatched to any gene: 8. The CDR3 nucleotides are TGTGCCATCACCGGGACTAGCGGTATCTACGAGCAGTACTTC. Protein product: CAITGTSGIYEQYF.

In its sample, this clonotype was seen a few times. The rearrangement joins TRBV10-3 to TRBJ2-3; 10 nucleotides line up with TRBD2. V lost 0 bases, J lost 1 base, and 4 bases stayed unmatched. Germline V gives CDR1 ENHRY, CDR2 SYGVKD. This CDR3 has 17 residues. Here the CDR3 reads CAISESKLAGGTDTQYF. The CDR3 DNA reads TGTGCCATCAGTGAGTCTAAGCTAGCGGGAGGCACAGATACGCAGTATTTT.